This TCR beta chain was recovered during a study of lymphopenia after photon versus proton radiotherapy. Profiled with immunoSEQ multiplex PCR; TCRdb holds only in-frame clones, not every one. Counted here are about 33,000 clones, 85% to 90% occurring once; the ten biggest clones make up 5.5% to 7.5%. The V segment lost 6 bases and the J segment 4 bases; nucleotides outside the gene matches: 12. The CDR3 length is 16 residues. Germline V gene data show CDR1 as LNHDA and CDR2 as SQIVND (reference sequence). This chain uses TRBV19 with TRBJ1-5; 7 nucleotides line up with TRBD1. The source material was peripheral blood, sampled from a patient treated with photon-based radiotherapy. The TCR originated in a woman in her forties or fifties with pancreatic cancer. The CDR3 sequence: CASRNGIRDSNQPQHF. CDR3 nucleotides: TGTGCCAGTAGGAACGGGATCCGGGACAGTAATCAGCCCCAGCATTTT.